These 15 T cell receptor beta chains came from one sample sequenced in a study of shared clonotypes between healthy human individuals. CD45RO-negative, CCR7-selected cells formed the naive CD8 fraction, which excluded terminally differentiated effector memory CD45RA+ cells. Profiled with immunoSEQ multiplex PCR; TCRdb holds only in-frame clones, not every one. The sample has about 2.1 million clones; about 93% are singletons. The material sequenced was naive CD8+ T cells from PBMCs. The receptors shown here come from a man younger than 30 in good health. Some clones in this sample may be carry-over from other donors' samples.

The chain recombines TRBV5-8 with TRBJ2-5; 9 positions agree with TRBD1. CDR1 is SGHTS and CDR2 is YDEGEE in the germline V gene. The CDR3 covers 16 residues. J gave up 1 base and V 4 bases, and 8 bases lay outside the gene matches. The CDR3 spells CASSLSGTGPQETQYF. The DNA for the CDR3 is TGTGCCAGCAGCCTGTCCGGGACAGGGCCCCAAGAGACCCAGTACTTC.

CDR3 nucleotide sequence: TGTGCCAGCAGTATCACAGTGGGGAACACTGAAGCTTTCTTT. Encoded protein: CASSITVGNTEAFF. This chain joins TRBV27 and TRBJ1-1; D uncertain. The V end lost 5 bases, the J end lost 1 base, and 11 bases lay between the germline ends. This CDR3 spans 14 amino acids. Germline V CDR1 and CDR2: MNHEY, SMNVEV (reference sequence).

Details on this clone: Other DNA variants within this sample encode the same CDR3. The chain joins TRBV28 to TRBJ2-1, with TRBD2 as a possible D gene (6 bases). CDR3 length: 14 residues. V was trimmed by 4 bases and J by 2 bases, leaving 9 bases between them. Germline V lookup: CDR1 MDHEN, CDR2 SYDVKM. The CDR3 region is CASSWTGAYNEQFF. In nucleotides, the CDR3 is TGTGCCAGCAGTTGGACGGGAGCCTACAATGAGCAGTTCTTC.

Comment on this clone: Other nucleotide sequences from this sample produce the same CDR3. The chain is built from TRBV27 and TRBJ2-7; no definite D call. From germline, CDR1 is MNHEY and CDR2 SMNVEV (reference sequence). CDR3 size: 11 residues. V lost 3 bases and J 7 bases, leaving 7 bases between the germline ends. In nucleotides, the CDR3 is TGTGCCAGCAGTTTGGGTATTGAGCAGTACTTC. It specifies CASSLGIEQYF.

With regard to this clone: This specimen includes other DNA sequences encoding the same CDR3. This chain joins TRBV15 and TRBJ2-7; possible D gene TRBD1, 6 bases. The CDR3 is 12 residues long. V was clipped by 9 bases and J by 1 base, with 10 bases between them. Germline CDR1 LNHNV, CDR2 YYDKDF (reference sequence). The CDR3 sequence is CATRQDSYEQYF. The CDR3 bases are TGTGCCACTAGACAGGATTCCTACGAGCAGTACTTC.

The chain is built from TRBV7-9 and TRBJ1-2; D ambiguous. The CDR3 has 8 amino acids. Germline V gives CDR1 SEHNR, CDR2 FQNEAQ (reference sequence). V lost 5 bases and J 9 bases, leaving 1 base between the germline ends. CDR3: CASSSYTF. In DNA, the CDR3 is TGTGCCAGCAGCAGCTACACCTTC.

CDR3 protein: CASSLWGQTGGAGDQPQHF. The CDR3 coding sequence is TGTGCCAGTAGTCTGTGGGGGCAGACAGGGGGCGCAGGCGATCAGCCCCAGCATTTT. V and J are TRBV19 and TRBJ1-5; 10 positions match TRBD1. Germline V lookup: CDR1 LNHDA, CDR2 SQIVND (reference sequence). The CDR3 has 19 residues. V was pared by 5 bases and J by 5 bases, with 18 bases of the junction left unmatched.

CDR3 sequence (DNA): TGTGCCAGCAGTTTATCTAGGGTGGGGAACATTCAGTACTTC. This sequence encodes CASSLSRVGNIQYF. The genes are TRBV27 and TRBJ2-4; D is ambiguous. Per germline, CDR1 MNHEY and CDR2 SMNVEV (reference sequence). Trimming took off 0 bases at V and 7 bases at J, with 10 bases between the two ends. The CDR3 consists of 14 residues.

This clone came up once. The chain uses TRBV29-1 and TRBJ2-7; D may be TRBD1 or TRBD2 (5 bases each). V was pared by 7 bases and J by 2 bases, with 18 bases between. The CDR3 consists of 14 residues. Germline CDR1 reads SQVTM; CDR2 reads ANQGSEA. In DNA, the CDR3 is TGCAGCGCCACTCCTAGGGGACGGGCCTACGAGCAGTACTTC. This codes for CSATPRGRAYEQYF.

This chain joins TRBV11-2 and TRBJ2-7, with unresolved D. The CDR3 is 15 amino acids. Trimming took off 1 base at V and 3 bases at J, with 13 bases between the two ends. Germline V gene lookup returns CDR1 SGHAT and CDR2 FQNNGV. The CDR3 DNA sequence: TGTGCCAGCAGCTTAGTTGGGAACAGTAACTACGAGCAGTACTTC. Its translation is CASSLVGNSNYEQYF.

The V and J genes are TRBV7-2 and TRBJ1-1; D might be TRBD1 (5 bases). Germline-derived CDR1 and CDR2 are SGHTA and FQGNSA. V shed 10 bases and J shed 3 bases, with 9 bases lying between them. The CDR3 has 11 amino acids. CDR3 amino acids: CAIPRDTEAFF. The CDR3 DNA reads as TGTGCCATCCCCAGGGACACTGAAGCTTTCTTT. The full variable domain, its missing parts supplied by reference TRBV7-2 and TRBJ1-1, is GAGVSQSPSNKVTEKGKDVELRCDPISGHTALYWYRQSLGQGLEFLIYFQGNSAPDKSGLPSDRFSAERTGGSVSTLTIQRTQQEDSAVYLCAIPRDTEAFFGQGTRLTVV.

This chain links TRBV11-3 with TRBJ1-2; a weak D match, TRBD1 (6 bases). This CDR3 is 14 amino acids long. Germline V gene sequence: CDR1 SGHNT, CDR2 YENEEA. V was pared by 4 bases and J by 2 bases, with 11 bases between. This CDR3 reads CASSSTGRNYGYTF. In nucleotides, the CDR3 is TGTGCCAGCAGCTCAACAGGGCGGAACTATGGCTACACCTTC.

The rearrangement links TRBV29-1 to TRBJ1-1; weak D call: TRBD1 (6 bases). Germline V lookup: CDR1 SQVTM, CDR2 ANQGSEA. The CDR3 is 12 residues long. Trimming pared 7 bases from V and 1 base from J, leaving 10 bases between. The CDR3 coding sequence is TGCAGCGCAGGACAGAAGAACACTGAAGCTTTCTTT. Translation gives CSAGQKNTEAFF.

The chain has TRBV7-8 and TRBJ2-1, with no clear D. The V end was cut by 2 bases, the J end by 0 bases, with 8 bases between. The V gene's germline CDR1 is SGHVS and CDR2 FQNEAQ. The CDR3 covers 15 residues. The CDR3 DNA follows: TGTGCCAGCAGCTTACGCAGGAGCTCCTACAATGAGCAGTTCTTC. This encodes CASSLRRSSYNEQFF.

This clone was observed a single time. The chain carries TRBV19 and TRBJ1-2, with a weak D call TRBD1 (6 bases). Germline CDR1 LNHDA, CDR2 SQIVND (reference sequence). The CDR3 totals 15 residues. Trimming pared 3 bases from V and 4 bases from J, leaving 15 bases between. The chain's CDR3 is CASSMPGEVVYGYTF. CDR3 DNA: TGTGCCAGTAGTATGCCAGGGGAGGTCGTCTATGGCTACACCTTC.